These 16 T cell receptor beta chains were sequenced from one sample in a study of CD8 T cells in ankylosing spondylitis. Study-level findings and limits: About 8 highly homologous variants made up a TCR beta motif, and this motif appeared characteristic of ankylosing spondylitis blood.

These receptors have no known antigen. MiXCR was run by TCRdb on the 5' RACE reads, yielding one entry per CDR3 protein. The sample carries some 450,000 distinct CDR3 sequences, approximately 17% recorded once. The sequenced material came from blood, either unsorted or a sorted T cell fraction (not recorded which). These receptors all come from a male donor with ankylosing spondylitis.

This clonotype occurred a few times. The V call is TRBV30, the J call TRBJ1-1, with 11 nucleotides matching TRBD1. The CDR3 is made up of 13 amino acids. The V gene end was trimmed by 5 bases and the J gene end by 4 bases; junction bases not matched to a gene: 3. CDR1 GTSNPN and CDR2 SVGIG come from the germline V gene (reference sequence). The CDR3 nucleotides read TGTGCCTGGGGGGGACAGGGGGGCACTGAAGCTTTCTTT. Amino acids: CAWGGQGGTEAFF.

This clonotype was seen repeatedly, ten times or more. The rearrangement links TRBV5-1 to TRBJ1-6, with 7 nucleotides matching TRBD1. Germline V CDR1 and CDR2: SGHRS, YFSETQ. This CDR3 is 16 amino acids long. The junction had 12 bases not matched to a gene; V was cut back by 3 bases and J by 9 bases. DNA of the CDR3: TGCGCCAGCAGCTCCTCAGGGGGTAGGAACAGTTCACCCCTCCACTTT. Protein: CASSSSGGRNSSPLHF.

This rearrangement joins TRBV12-3 or TRBV12-4 to TRBJ1-5; a possible D gene is TRBD1 (6 bases). The CDR3 extends over 14 amino acids. V was clipped by 5 bases and J by 1 base, with 9 bases between them. CDR3 in DNA: TGTGCCAGCAGTGGGGGGGCGAGCAATCAGCCCCAGCATTTT. Translating it yields CASSGGASNQPQHF.

The chain links TRBV5-5 to TRBJ1-2, with a possible D match to TRBD1 (5 bases). The CDR3 totals 16 residues. Per germline, CDR1 SGHKS and CDR2 YYEKEE (reference sequence). Trimming removed 0 bases at V and 4 bases at J, with 16 bases between. The CDR3 DNA sequence: TGTGCCAGCAGCTTGGAAGGGACGCCGGGGAGCTATGGCTACACCTTC. The encoded protein is CASSLEGTPGSYGYTF.

This clonotype was found a few times. This chain uses TRBV6-5 with TRBJ2-7; D possibly corresponds to TRBD1 (6 bases). V lost 0 bases to trimming and J lost 3 bases, with 12 bases between them. The CDR3 consists of 15 residues. The V gene's germline CDR1 is MNHEY and CDR2 SVGAGI. The CDR3 nucleotides are TGTGCCAGCAGTTACTCGATCCACAGGGACTACGAGCAGTACTTC. Translation gives CASSYSIHRDYEQYF.

This clonotype occurred many times. This chain uses TRBV12-3 or TRBV12-4 with TRBJ2-6; D call uncertain. The CDR3 totals 15 residues. Trimming took off 8 bases at V and 0 bases at J, with 11 bases between the two ends. DNA of the CDR3: TGTGCCAGCGGGCAGACTTACTCTGGGGCCAACGTCCTGACTTTC. Residues: CASGQTYSGANVLTF.

V usage is TRBV10-3 and J usage is TRBJ1-2, with 8 bases that match TRBD1. There are 14 residues in the CDR3. Germline CDR1 ENHRY, CDR2 SYGVKD. The V and J ends lost 3 bases and 8 bases, in that order; junction bases with no gene match: 8. CDR3 DNA sequence: TGTGCCATCAGTGACTCCGGACAGGGTTTCGGCTACACCTTC. The encoded protein is CAISDSGQGFGYTF.

J is TRBJ2-4 and V is TRBV7-8, with TRBD1 identical over 9 bases. Germline CDR1 and CDR2: SGHVS and FQNEAQ. V shed 1 base and J 8 bases; nucleotides not matched to a gene: 3. CDR3 size: 14 residues. CDR3 DNA sequence: TGTGCCAGCAGCTTAGGGGGACAGGGCGACATTCAGTACTTC. Its translation: CASSLGGQGDIQYF.

This clonotype was observed a handful of times. The V gene is TRBV12-3 or TRBV12-4, the J gene TRBJ1-1; TRBD1 agrees at 7 bases. V was clipped by 3 bases and J by 3 bases; unmatched bases: 4. This CDR3 comprises 14 residues. CDR3 region: CASSLTGPYTEAFF. For the CDR3, the DNA is TGTGCCAGCAGTTTGACAGGGCCCTACACTGAAGCTTTCTTT.

This clonotype has just a few counts. V and J are TRBV10-3 and TRBJ2-5, with D perhaps matching TRBD1 (6 bases). This CDR3 region has 13 residues. Trimming removed 7 bases from V and 2 bases from J, with 11 bases in between. Germline CDR1 and CDR2: ENHRY and SYGVKD. This CDR3 reads CAINPGDQETQYF. As DNA, the CDR3 is TGTGCCATCAACCCAGGGGATCAAGAGACCCAGTACTTC.

A remark on this clonotype: This could be a read error, since a much larger clone is one nucleotide away. This chain's CDR3 is CASCSTRLAGNYNEQFF. DNA for the CDR3: TGTGCCAGCTGTTCCACCAGACTAGCGGGGAACTACAATGAGCAGTTCTTC. The V call is TRBV12-3 or TRBV12-4, the J call TRBJ2-1; 11 bases fit TRBD2. The CDR3 sequence is 17 residues long. V was clipped by 8 bases and J by 3 bases; unmatched bases: 12.

The J gene is TRBJ2-5, the V gene TRBV11-2, with a possible D match to TRBD1 (5 bases). Germline CDR1 reads SGHAT; CDR2 reads FQNNGV. CDR3 length: 16 residues. The V and J ends lost 2 bases and 5 bases respectively, with 18 bases between them. In DNA, the CDR3 is TGTGCCAGCAGCTTACGCAGGCAGGGAAACGGGGAGACCCAGTACTTC. Its protein is CASSLRRQGNGETQYF.

This clonotype has only a few counts. The chain has TRBV20-1 and TRBJ2-7, with 8 positions matching TRBD1. V shed 5 bases and J 2 bases; nucleotides not matched to a gene: 5. The CDR3 runs 13 residues. Germline-derived CDR1 and CDR2 are DFQATT and SNEGSKA (reference sequence). In DNA form, the CDR3 reads TGCAGTGCTTATCGGACAGGGACCTACGAGCAGTACTTC. Residues: CSAYRTGTYEQYF.

This clonotype was seen only a few times. This chain links TRBV25-1 with TRBJ1-6; unclear D gene. Looked up from germline, CDR1 is MGHDK and CDR2 is SYGVNS. The CDR3 extends over 13 amino acids. V dropped 2 bases and J dropped 12 bases, with 11 bases sitting between them. CDR3 sequence reads: CASSEIGRGPLHF. Here the CDR3 DNA reads TGTGCCAGCAGTGAAATTGGGCGGGGACCCCTCCACTTT.

This clonotype was seen many times. This chain uses TRBV18 with TRBJ1-2, with 7 bases lining up with TRBD1. V was pared by 3 bases and J by 4 bases, with 2 bases of the junction left unmatched. This CDR3 spans 13 amino acids. The germline CDR1 and CDR2 sequences are KGHSH and LQKENI. The CDR3, as DNA: TGTGCCAGCTCACCGGGACAGACCTATGGCTACACCTTC. Translating it yields CASSPGQTYGYTF. Together with reference TRBV18 and TRBJ1-2, the CDR3 gives the full variable domain: NAGVMQNPRHLVRRRGQEARLRCSPMKGHSHVYWYRQLPEEGLKFMVYLQKENIIDESGMPKERFSAEFPKEGPSILRIQQVVRGDSAAYFCASSPGQTYGYTFGSGTRLTVV.

This clonotype was observed many times. For the CDR3, the DNA is TGCAGTGCTATAATCAGGGATGGGGGGGGAAATGAGCAGTTCTTC. Translating it yields CSAIIRDGGGNEQFF. The chain joins TRBV20-1 to TRBJ2-1, with 7 bases matching TRBD2. The CDR3 totals 15 residues. Germline V gives CDR1 DFQATT, CDR2 SNEGSKA (reference sequence). J gave up 7 bases and V 4 bases, and 13 bases lay outside the gene matches.